This note documents a single TCR beta chain sequence. The antigen is unknown. The primer mix had 60 Vbeta and 13 Jbeta primers. Clones were sequenced by immunoSEQ multiplex PCR, and TCRdb holds only the in-frame ones, with some missing. The data contain 89,000 or so clones, roughly 73% of them singletons. Germline V gene lookup returns CDR1 GTSNPN and CDR2 SVGIG (reference sequence). The CDR3 runs to 12 residues. The J segment lost 5 bases and the V segment lost 5 bases, leaving 4 bases of the junction unmatched. The data derive from a study of cytomegalovirus exposure and HLA in healthy donors. Whole-study findings and limits: Data from an earlier analysis indicated that most TCR beta V segments were productive either about 87% or about 30% of the time.

Sequenced input: PBMCs. The TCR originated in a boy under 18 in good health and CMV-seronegative. The chain couples TRBV30 to TRBJ2-3; 7 nucleotides match TRBD1. CDR3 nucleotide sequence: TGTGCCTGGGAGGGGGCCAAAGATACGCAGTATTTT. Its translation is CAWEGAKDTQYF.